The rows below give T cell receptor beta chains drawn from one sample of a study of blood T cell repertoires in COVID-19. This table comes from immunoSEQ multiplex PCR, and its TCRdb copy is limited to in-frame clones, with some not included. Among about 150,000 clones listed, around nine tenths were seen once. Sequencing was carried out using peripheral blood. The source is a woman between 45 and 60 years old with active or convalescent COVID-19. Both conserved end residues are part of each CDR3. The D gene is left open where the match is weak. Size is omitted from some rows. Given values are once, few, many or a class for expanded clones.

abundance	d_gene	v_gene	j_gene	CDR3nt	CDR3aa
once	-	TRBV19	TRBJ1-1	TGTGCCAGTAGTATATCTAGGGGCACTGAAGCTTTCTTT	CASSISRGTEAFF
-	-	TRBV7-8	TRBJ2-5	TGTGCCAGCAGCTTATCAGGGGACCAAGAGACCCAGTACTTC	CASSLSGDQETQYF
-	-	TRBV7-6	TRBJ2-1	TGTGCCAGCAGCTTAGAAGGGGGGGGGCTAAATGAGCAGTTCTTC	CASSLEGGGLNEQFF
-	-	TRBV11-3	TRBJ2-2	TGTGCCAGCAGCTTAGATTGGGGGGCCGGGGAGCTGTTTTTT	CASSLDWGAGELFF
-	TRBD1	TRBV7-3	TRBJ1-6	TGTGCCAGCAGTTTGGACAGGGACTCACCCCTCCACTTT	CASSLDRDSPLHF
-	TRBD2	TRBV30	TRBJ2-7	TGTGCCTGGAGTGCCGGACTAGCGGGAGACTGGCAGTACTTC	CAWSAGLAGDWQYF
-	-	TRBV7-2	TRBJ2-4	TGTGCCAGCAGCTTAAACGTCGGCAGAACTAAAAAACTAAACATTCAGTACTTC	CASSLNVGRTKKLNIQYF
-	TRBD2	TRBV30	TRBJ2-1	TGTGCCTGGAGTCCCCACCTAGCGGGTCGCTACAATGAGCAGTTCTTC	CAWSPHLAGRYNEQFF
-	TRBD2	TRBV2	TRBJ2-1	TGTGCCAGCAGCCCGCCAGCGGGAGGTCACAATGAGCAGTTCTTC	CASSPPAGGHNEQFF
-	-	TRBV10-3	TRBJ1-1	TGTGCCATCAGTCGAACATCGGGGTCTACTGAAGCTTTCTTT	CAISRTSGSTEAFF
-	-	TRBV7-6	TRBJ2-1	TGTGCCAGCAGCTTAGTGGAGACTCTATGGTTGAATGAGCAGTTCTTC	CASSLVETLWLNEQFF
-	-	TRBV5-8	TRBJ2-2	TGTGCCAGCAGCCTCCTCCGGGGGGAGCTGTTTTTT	CASSLLRGELFF
once	-	TRBV6-5	TRBJ2-7	TGTGCCAGCAGTTACTCCCGCGAGTTCCAGCAGTACTTC	CASSYSREFQQYF
-	-	TRBV12-3/TRBV12-4	TRBJ1-1	TGTGCCAGCAGTTTAGCGGGCAGTGCTTTCTTT	CASSLAGSAFF
-	-	TRBV19	TRBJ2-7	TGTGCCAGTAGTGAGGTAGCGGACATAAATTACGAGCAGTACTTC	CASSEVADINYEQYF
-	TRBD1	TRBV9	TRBJ1-5	TGTGCCAGCAGCCCCTCGACAGGGTTCAATCAGCCCCAGCATTTT	CASSPSTGFNQPQHF
-	-	TRBV13	TRBJ2-7	TGTGCCAGCAGCCCCCGATCCCCTACCTACGAGCAGTACTTC	CASSPRSPTYEQYF
-	-	TRBV6-5	TRBJ1-5	TGTGCCAGCGTCGGGTGGAATAGCAATCAGCCCCAGCATTTT	CASVGWNSNQPQHF
-	TRBD2	TRBV24-1	TRBJ2-5	TGTGCCACCAGTGATCCGATTACTAGCGGCGGGGGGGAGACCCAGTACTTC	CATSDPITSGGGETQYF
-	TRBD1	TRBV2	TRBJ2-6	TGTGCCAGCAGTGACGACAGGGCTGGAGGGGCCAACGTCCTGACTTTC	CASSDDRAGGANVLTF
-	TRBD2	TRBV18	TRBJ2-5	TGTGCCAGCTCAGATCTAGCGGGGAAAGAGACCCAGTACTTC	CASSDLAGKETQYF
-	-	TRBV7-9	TRBJ2-3	TGTGCCAGCAGCTTTGGGGGGAGCACAGATACGCAGTATTTT	CASSFGGSTDTQYF
many	-	TRBV5-1	TRBJ2-1	TGCGCCAGCAGCGTTGCGAGGTACAATGAGCAGTTCTTC	CASSVARYNEQFF
-	-	TRBV7-8	TRBJ2-2	TGTGCCAGCAGCCCATCTGCATTAGGGGGGGCCGGGGAGCTGTTTTTT	CASSPSALGGAGELFF
-	TRBD1	TRBV6-5	TRBJ1-3	TGTGCCAGCAGTCCCGGGACAGGAGGAAACACCATATATTTT	CASSPGTGGNTIYF
-	-	TRBV30	TRBJ2-2	TGTGCCTGGAGTTCCCAGTATACCGGGGAGCTGTTTTTT	CAWSSQYTGELFF
few	-	TRBV27	TRBJ1-1	TGTGCCAGCAGTTCAGGGAGGATGAACACTGAAGCTTTCTTT	CASSSGRMNTEAFF
-	-	TRBV6-4	TRBJ2-7	TGTGCCAGCAGTGCGGGGGTAGTGAAGCACGAGCAGTACTTC	CASSAGVVKHEQYF
few	-	TRBV6-1	TRBJ1-4	TGTGCCAGCAGTGACATACAGGGATGGGAAAAACTGTTTTTT	CASSDIQGWEKLFF
-	TRBD2	TRBV30	TRBJ2-3	TGTGCCTGGAACCACGGCCTAGCGGGGCGCACAGATACGCAGTATTTT	CAWNHGLAGRTDTQYF
-	-	TRBV7-9	TRBJ1-2	TGTGCCAGCAGCCTTACAGGGAATCCTTCTGGCTACACCTTC	CASSLTGNPSGYTF
few	TRBD2	TRBV3-1/TRBV3-2	TRBJ2-3	TGTGCCAGCAGCCACCCGGGACTAGCGGGAAAAGTAGATACGCAGTATTTT	CASSHPGLAGKVDTQYF
-	-	TRBV5-1	TRBJ2-2	TGCGCCAGCAGCTCCGACATCCACTGGGAGCTGTTTTTT	CASSSDIHWELFF
-	TRBD1	TRBV28	TRBJ1-2	TGTGCCAGCAGCCCCCGGACAGGGAGCTATGGCTACACCTTC	CASSPRTGSYGYTF
-	TRBD2	TRBV6-1	TRBJ2-3	TGTGCCAGCAGTGGAGCGGGGCACGGTACGCAGTATTTT	CASSGAGHGTQYF
-	TRBD2	TRBV3-1/TRBV3-2	TRBJ2-3	TGTGCCAGCAGCCAGGCGGGGGGGACCACAGATACGCAGTATTTT	CASSQAGGTTDTQYF
-	-	TRBV7-9	TRBJ1-1	TGTGCCAGCAGCTTAGGTCGGGGGGGCACTGAAGCTTTCTTT	CASSLGRGGTEAFF
once	TRBD1	TRBV19	TRBJ1-1	TGTGCCAGTAGTATGTGGGACAGGGGTATGAACACTGAAGCTTTCTTT	CASSMWDRGMNTEAFF
-	-	TRBV5-1	TRBJ2-7	TGCGCCAGCAGCTCGGACAGCCAGCCCTACGAGCAGTACTTC	CASSSDSQPYEQYF
-	-	TRBV29-1	TRBJ2-3	TGCAGCGTTGATTTCCTGGAATGGGACACTGAGGCAGATACGCAGTATTTT	CSVDFLEWDTEADTQYF
once	TRBD2	TRBV18	TRBJ2-7	TGTGCCAGCTCACTAGGGAGGGCTACAAGCTCCTACGAGCAGTACTTC	CASSLGRATSSYEQYF
-	-	TRBV5-1	TRBJ2-5	TGCGCCAGCAGCTTGGATCTCAGGGGGGAAAAGACCCAGTACTTC	CASSLDLRGEKTQYF
-	-	TRBV9	TRBJ2-5	TGTGCCAGCAGCGACAGGGATTGGGAGACCCAGTACTTC	CASSDRDWETQYF
-	-	TRBV24-1	TRBJ2-2	TGTGCCACCAGTGGAAGCTCCACCGGGGAGCTGTTTTTT	CATSGSSTGELFF
-	TRBD1	TRBV6-9	TRBJ2-4	TGTGCCAGCAGCCAGGGACAGCTACTAGCCAAAAACATTCAGTACTTC	CASSQGQLLAKNIQYF
-	TRBD1	TRBV2	TRBJ1-1	TGTGCCAGCAGTGAAGGACCGGGACAGGGTTTGTCTGAAGCTTTCTTT	CASSEGPGQGLSEAFF
once	-	TRBV6-1	TRBJ2-7	TGTGCCAGCAGTGACCGCGTCTCCTACGAGCAGTACTTC	CASSDRVSYEQYF
-	-	TRBV4-1	TRBJ2-1	TGCGCCAGCAGCCAAGAGGTAATGGCACTAGCAAAGCAGTTCTTC	CASSQEVMALAKQFF
-	-	TRBV5-4	TRBJ2-6	TGTGCCAGCAGCTCGTTGGGGCGCTCTGGGGCCAACGTCCTGACTTTC	CASSSLGRSGANVLTF
-	-	TRBV30	TRBJ1-2	TGTGCCTGGAGCGGGTATGGCTACACCTTC	CAWSGYGYTF
few	-	TRBV27	TRBJ2-2	TGTGCCAGCAGTTTATCTTTCGCTGGGATGGGGCGAGGCACCGGGGAGCTGTTTTTT	CASSLSFAGMGRGTGELFF